A single sample gave rise to the 30 T cell receptor beta chains below, sequenced in a study of T cell responses to AZD1222 COVID-19 vaccine. The assay was immunoSEQ multiplex PCR, and TCRdb's table has in-frame clones only and misses some. The profile covers under 140,000 clones, with 87% appearing a single time and about 3.3% taken by the ten largest. The specimen was peripheral blood, collected on day 0 of AZD1222 vaccination. The source is an adult in good health.

The CDR3 spells CATKPEGGRSTDTQYF. DNA of the CDR3: TGTGCCACCAAACCCGAGGGGGGAAGGAGCACAGATACGCAGTATTTT. The chain combines TRBV24-1 with TRBJ2-3, with D perhaps assigned TRBD1 or TRBD2 (6 bases each). This CDR3 is built from 16 residues. The V gene's germline CDR1 is KGHDR and CDR2 SFDVKD. V dropped 8 bases and J dropped 0 bases, with 17 bases sitting between them.

The CDR3 DNA sequence: TGTGCCAGCAGCTTGGCCACTAGCGGGAGGGTCTACGAGCAGTACTTC. Its protein product is CASSLATSGRVYEQYF. The chain combines TRBV7-2 with TRBJ2-7; 13 bases are shared with TRBD2. This CDR3 contains 16 residues. V shed 3 bases and J 3 bases; nucleotides not matched to a gene: 5. CDR1 is SGHTA and CDR2 is FQGNSA in the germline V gene.

The CDR3 reads CASSQDRQGRAGYTF. Written as DNA, the CDR3 is TGTGCCAGCAGCCAAGACCGACAGGGGCGGGCGGGCTACACCTTC. This rearrangement joins TRBV3-1 (or the pseudogene TRBV3-2) to TRBJ1-2; the match to TRBD1 covers 8 bases. The CDR3 covers 15 residues. The germline V gene encodes CDR1 LGHDT and CDR2 YNNKEL (reference sequence). V shed 0 bases, J shed 8 bases, and the junction held 8 bases outside the gene matches.

The rearrangement uses TRBV19 and TRBJ1-5; tentatively, D is TRBD1 (6 bases). Germline V gene lookup returns CDR1 LNHDA and CDR2 SQIVND (reference sequence). Trimming pared 5 bases from V and 6 bases from J, leaving 17 bases between. This CDR3 has 15 amino acids. The CDR3 region has the DNA TGTGCCAGTAGTGGGGCGGGGGGCGCGGCTCAGCCCCAGCATTTT. This encodes CASSGAGGAAQPQHF.

This clone was detected a few times. J is TRBJ1-4 and V is TRBV9; TRBD1 is a possible D gene (6 bases). V was cut by 4 bases and J by 8 bases, with 12 bases left in between. The germline V gene has CDR1 SGDLS and CDR2 YYNGEE. The CDR3 runs 13 residues. CDR3 in amino acids: CASSRWDNEKLFF. As DNA, the CDR3 is TGTGCCAGCAGCCGCTGGGACAACGAAAAACTGTTTTTT.

The chain employs TRBV4-3 and TRBJ2-7, with D uncertain. The CDR3 runs 16 residues. Trimming removed 1 base from V and 6 bases from J, with 19 bases in between. Per the germline V gene, CDR1 is LGHNA and CDR2 is YSLEER. This CDR3 is CASSQGLGEALSEQYF. Here the CDR3 DNA reads TGCGCCAGCAGCCAAGGGTTAGGAGAAGCGCTAAGCGAGCAGTACTTC.

In its sample, this clone was seen once. This sequence joins TRBV21-1 and TRBJ1-4; no DNA check was done on the table's D call, TRBD1. TRBV21-1 is flagged as a pseudogene. The CDR3 contains 18 residues. DNA for the CDR3: TGTGCCAGCAGCAAAAAAGGAACAGGCGCGACAACTAATGAAAAACTGTTTTTT. Encoded protein: CASSKKGTGATTNEKLFF.

This clone showed up just once. The J gene is TRBJ1-2, the V gene TRBV30; TRBD1 aligns across 9 bases. Per germline, CDR1 GTSNPN and CDR2 SVGIG (reference sequence). The CDR3 length is 13 residues. The V segment lost 7 bases and the J segment 3 bases; nucleotides outside the gene matches: 6. CDR3 in DNA: TGTGCCTATCCTCGACAGGGGGACTATGGCTACACCTTC. It is translated as CAYPRQGDYGYTF.

The rearrangement joins TRBV6-2 or TRBV6-3 to TRBJ1-5, with D unresolved. Germline V gives CDR1 MNHEY, CDR2 SVGEGT. This CDR3 region has 15 residues. The V gene lost 0 bases and the J gene lost 0 bases, with 6 bases spanning the gap. In nucleotides, the CDR3 is TGTGCCAGCAGTTACTCTAGGAATAGCAATCAGCCCCAGCATTTT. Protein sequence: CASSYSRNSNQPQHF.

The rearrangement uses TRBV21-1 and TRBJ2-2. TRBV21-1 represents a pseudogene. The CDR3 runs to 15 residues. This CDR3 is CASSKDGTDTGELFF. In DNA, the CDR3 is TGTGCCAGCAGCAAAGACGGGACGGACACCGGGGAGCTGTTTTTT.

This chain links TRBV5-6 with TRBJ2-1; D is possibly TRBD2 (6 bases). Germline CDR1 and CDR2: SGHDT and YYEEEE. V lost 3 bases and J lost 13, with 26 bases in between. The CDR3 has 16 amino acids. The DNA for the CDR3 is TGTGCCAGCAGCTCCCAAGGGCCGACACGAGGGACTGAACAGTTCTTC. The encoded protein is CASSSQGPTRGTEQFF.

V is TRBV28 and J is TRBJ2-7, with 12 bases aligning to TRBD2. Germline CDR1 is MDHEN and CDR2 is SYDVKM. V trimming: 3 bases; J trimming: 2 bases; junction bases outside the gene matches: 5. The CDR3 has 16 amino acids. CDR3 region: CASSFLTSGSTYEQYF. The CDR3 coding sequence is TGTGCCAGCAGTTTCCTGACTAGCGGGAGTACCTACGAGCAGTACTTC.

CDR3 in amino acids: CASSGRRGTGETGELFF. In DNA form, the CDR3 reads TGTGCCAGCAGCGGAAGGAGGGGGACAGGGGAGACCGGGGAGCTGTTTTTT. This chain uses TRBV27 with TRBJ2-2, with 10 nucleotides matching TRBD1. The V and J ends lost 6 bases and 5 bases, in that order; junction bases with no gene match: 12. The CDR3 extends over 17 amino acids. Per the germline V gene, CDR1 is MNHEY and CDR2 is SMNVEV (reference sequence).

This chain links TRBV11-3 with TRBJ2-1, with 10 bases identical to TRBD2. The CDR3 runs to 15 residues. Germline V gene lookup returns CDR1 SGHNT and CDR2 YENEEA. After removal of 2 bases from V and 3 bases from J, the junction contained 1 base not matched to a gene. The CDR3 DNA is TGTGCCAGCAGCTTATCTAGCGGGAGCTACAATGAGCAGTTCTTC. Translation: CASSLSSGSYNEQFF.

The chain carries TRBV28 and TRBJ1-1; 9 bases match TRBD1. V trimming: 4 bases; J trimming: 9 bases; junction bases outside the gene matches: 6. Germline-derived CDR1 and CDR2 are MDHEN and SYDVKM. CDR3 length: 13 residues. CDR3 amino acids: CASSSGDRDQAFF. CDR3 coding DNA: TGTGCCAGCAGTTCAGGGGACAGGGATCAAGCTTTCTTT.

This chain links TRBV10-3 with TRBJ1-5; 7 bases fit TRBD1. V shed 10 bases, J shed 3 bases, and the junction held 6 bases outside the gene matches. CDR3 size: 13 residues. Germline V lookup: CDR1 ENHRY, CDR2 SYGVKD. In nucleotides, the CDR3 is TGTGCCACCCGGGACAGAGACAATCAGCCCCAGCATTTT. It is translated as CATRDRDNQPQHF.

The rearrangement links TRBV10-3 to TRBJ2-7; 8 bases align to TRBD2. Per germline, CDR1 ENHRY and CDR2 SYGVKD. Unmatched junction bases numbered 11, after V lost 4 bases and J lost 0 bases. This CDR3 contains 17 residues. CDR3 region: CAISGSREGTSSYEQYF. CDR3 nucleotides: TGTGCCATCAGTGGATCTCGGGAGGGGACTTCCTCCTACGAGCAGTACTTC.

The rearrangement uses TRBV7-6 and TRBJ2-7; 10 nucleotides agree with TRBD2. The CDR3 runs to 16 residues. Germline-derived CDR1 and CDR2 are SGHVS and FNYEAQ. V shed 5 bases, J shed 4 bases, and the junction held 11 bases outside the gene matches. The chain's CDR3 is CASSVNGASGGYEQYF. As DNA, the CDR3 is TGTGCCAGCAGCGTTAATGGGGCTAGCGGGGGTTACGAGCAGTACTTC. Using reference TRBV7-6 and TRBJ2-7 for the parts outside the CDR3, the full variable domain is GAGVSQSPRYKVTKRGQDVALRCDPISGHVSLYWYRQALGQGPEFLTYFNYEAQQDKSGLPNDRFSAERPEGSISTLTIQRTEQRDSAMYRCASSVNGASGGYEQYFGPGTRLTVT.

The genes are TRBV5-1 and TRBJ2-2, with a weak D call TRBD1 (6 bases). V was cut by 0 bases and J by 2 bases, with 11 bases left in between. In germline, CDR1 is SGHRS, CDR2 YFSETQ. This CDR3 is built from 16 residues. The CDR3 nucleotides are TGCGCCAGCAGCTTGGTGCCGGGACATAACACCGGGGAGCTGTTTTTT. This encodes CASSLVPGHNTGELFF.

The rearrangement uses TRBV27 and TRBJ1-2, with a tentative D call TRBD1 (5 bases). Trimming took off 5 bases at V and 2 bases at J, with 15 bases between the two ends. Germline values: CDR1 MNHEY, CDR2 SMNVEV (reference sequence). This CDR3 comprises 15 residues. In DNA, the CDR3 is TGTGCCAGCAGTCCTCTGCGGGGGAAAAACTATGGCTACACCTTC. Its protein is CASSPLRGKNYGYTF.

This clone showed up just once. The V gene is TRBV7-3, the J gene TRBJ2-7, with D possibly matching TRBD2 (7 bases). The CDR3 consists of 14 residues. Trimming shortened V by 2 bases and J by 4 bases, and 12 bases separated the two germline ends. Germline V gene lookup returns CDR1 SGHTA and CDR2 FQGTGA. CDR3 in DNA: TGTGCCAGCAGCTTAGGCGGGGGCAATTACGAGCAGTACTTC. This codes for CASSLGGGNYEQYF.

V and J are TRBV27 and TRBJ1-2, with D possibly being TRBD1 (5 bases). Trimming shortened V by 6 bases and J by 3 bases, and 14 bases separated the two germline ends. The CDR3 sequence is 14 residues long. Germline-derived CDR1 and CDR2 are MNHEY and SMNVEV (reference sequence). CDR3 sequence: CASSRDGMYYGYTF. CDR3 sequence (DNA): TGTGCCAGCAGCCGGGACGGGATGTACTATGGCTACACCTTC.

The chain is built from TRBV19 and TRBJ2-1, with 7 positions matching TRBD1. Germline V lookup: CDR1 LNHDA, CDR2 SQIVND (reference sequence). The V segment lost 6 bases and the J segment 2 bases; nucleotides outside the gene matches: 7. This CDR3 comprises 15 residues. The CDR3 DNA is TGTGCCAGTAGACTAGACAGGGCGCCCTACAATGAGCAGTTCTTC. Encoded protein: CASRLDRAPYNEQFF.

The gene calls are TRBV19 and TRBJ1-2; no definite D call. The CDR3 has 12 amino acids. Germline V CDR1 and CDR2: LNHDA, SQIVND (reference sequence). The germline V and J ends were trimmed by 3 bases and 4 bases, with 6 bases remaining between them. The CDR3 region is CASSILGYGYTF. The DNA of the CDR3 is TGTGCCAGTAGTATTCTAGGCTATGGCTACACCTTC.

The V and J genes are TRBV28 and TRBJ1-5, with 9 bases fitting TRBD1. The CDR3 extends over 17 amino acids. The ends lost 7 bases at V and 5 bases at J; junction bases unmatched: 15. Germline CDR1 reads MDHEN; CDR2 reads SYDVKM. CDR3 nucleotide sequence: TGTGCCAGCACCGCCCCCGGGGGGACAGGGAGGGATCAGCCCCAGCATTTT. The encoded protein is CASTAPGGTGRDQPQHF.

The chain combines TRBV14 with TRBJ2-7, with TRBD2 identical over 10 bases. Germline CDR1 SGHDN, CDR2 FVKESK. With 2 bases clipped from V and 2 bases from J, the junction kept 3 bases outside the gene matches. This CDR3 is built from 15 residues. The CDR3 here is CASSQLLAGTYEQYF. Written as DNA, the CDR3 is TGTGCCAGCAGCCAACTACTAGCGGGGACCTACGAGCAGTACTTC.

The chain combines TRBV2 with TRBJ1-6; D is possibly TRBD1 (6 bases). The CDR3 has 13 residues. Looked up from germline, CDR1 is SNHLY and CDR2 is FYNNEI. Between the trimmed V and J ends, which lost 4 bases and 5 bases, there was a span of 6 bases. CDR3 nucleotide sequence: TGTGCCAGCAGTGGGGACAATAATTCACCCCTCCACTTT. It encodes CASSGDNNSPLHF. Complete variable domain (other parts from reference TRBV2 and TRBJ1-6): EPEVTQTPSHQVTQMGQEVILRCVPISNHLYFYWYRQILGQKVEFLVSFYNNEISEKSEIFDDQFSVERPDGSNFTLKIRSTKLEDSAMYFCASSGDNNSPLHFGNGTRLTVT.

This clone was detected a few times. The gene calls are TRBV28 and TRBJ1-1; D remains unclear. V lost 7 bases and J 7 bases, leaving 22 bases between the germline ends. This CDR3 is 15 amino acids long. Germline V gene data show CDR1 as MDHEN and CDR2 as SYDVKM. Here the CDR3 DNA reads TGTGCCAGCAATACCTGGGGAGGAGCCCGATTTGAAGCTTTCTTT. It encodes CASNTWGGARFEAFF.

For this clone: One junction end does not reproduce the germline sequence, and a read error may be involved. The rearrangement joins TRBV11-2 to TRBJ1-4, with TRBD1 as a possible D gene (6 bases). This CDR3 region has 15 residues. Germline lookup yields CDR1 SGHAT and CDR2 FQNNGV. The CDR3 coding sequence is TGTGCCAGCAGCTTAGCTCAGCAGGGGAATGGAAAACTGTTTTTT. Protein product: CASSLAQQGNGKLFF.

This chain joins TRBV30 and TRBJ1-1; 10 bases are shared with TRBD1. The CDR3 is made up of 14 amino acids. Germline V gene data show CDR1 as GTSNPN and CDR2 as SVGIG (reference sequence). V was clipped by 0 bases and J by 5 bases; unmatched bases: 3. In DNA form, the CDR3 reads TGTGCCTGGAGTGTGGGACAGGGGAGTACTGAAGCTTTCTTT. Its protein product is CAWSVGQGSTEAFF.